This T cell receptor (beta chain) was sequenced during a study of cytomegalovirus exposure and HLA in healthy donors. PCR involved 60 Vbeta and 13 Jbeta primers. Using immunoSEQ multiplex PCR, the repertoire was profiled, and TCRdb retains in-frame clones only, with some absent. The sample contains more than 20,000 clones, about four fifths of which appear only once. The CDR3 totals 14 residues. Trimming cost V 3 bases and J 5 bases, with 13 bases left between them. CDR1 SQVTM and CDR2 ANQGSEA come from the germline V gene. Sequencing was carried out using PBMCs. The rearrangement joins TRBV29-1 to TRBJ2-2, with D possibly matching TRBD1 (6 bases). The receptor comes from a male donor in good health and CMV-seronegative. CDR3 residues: CSVDLGGDTGELFF. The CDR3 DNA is TGCAGCGTTGATCTTGGGGGCGATACCGGGGAGCTGTTTTTT.